Following are 10 T cell receptor beta chains from one sample sequenced in a study of regulatory T cells in long-lasting Graves disease. Construction of the TCR beta libraries employed iRepertoire HTBI primers in conjunction with Arm-PCR of CDR3 regions. TCRdb reanalysed the multiplex PCR reads using MiXCR and keeps one entry per CDR3 protein. The repertoire holds 600,000 to 800,000 distinct CDR3 sequences, around 30% seen once, with roughly 46% in the top ten. Stated time point: persistent/refractory GD, antithyroid drugs over 5 years with positive TRAb. PBMC RNA served as the TCR library source. Sequences were derived from peripheral blood mononuclear cells (PBMCs), sampled when the disease was refractory, from a patient treated with antithyroid drugs. The receptor set was obtained from a female donor with Graves disease.

The chain carries TRBV27 and TRBJ1-5, with D possibly TRBD1 on 6 matching bases. This CDR3 has 16 residues. Looked up from germline, CDR1 is MNHEY and CDR2 is SMNVEV (reference sequence). Trimming shortened V by 5 bases and J by 9 bases, and 23 bases separated the two germline ends. The CDR3 loop reads CASSTPNRASFGPQHF. The CDR3 DNA reads as TGTGCCAGCAGTACGCCCAACAGGGCATCCTTCGGGCCCCAGCATTTT.

Points on this clonotype: Given a much more abundant clone one base away, this may be a read error. The chain couples TRBV11-2 to TRBJ1-1; D perhaps matches TRBD1 (5 bases). The CDR3 is 14 residues long. Germline CDR1 reads SGHAT; CDR2 reads FQNNGV. Here the CDR3 DNA reads TGTGCCAGCAGCCAAATGGTGTCCGGGACTGAAGCTTCCTTT. Its protein product is CASSQMVSGTEASF. The variable domain in full, completed from reference TRBV11-2 and TRBJ1-1, reads EAGVAQSPRYKIIEKRQSVAFWCNPISGHATLYWYQQILGQGPKLLIQFQNNGVVDDSQLPKDRFSAERLKGVDSTLKIQPAKLEDSAVYLCASSQMVSGTEASFGQGTRLTVV.

The V gene is TRBV13, the J gene TRBJ2-5; 9 nucleotides align to TRBD1. Germline loops: CDR1 PRHDT, CDR2 FYEKMQ (reference sequence). Trimming removed 5 bases from V and 3 bases from J; junction bases left unmatched: 4. The CDR3 covers 14 residues. This CDR3 reads CASSNRGREETQYF. The CDR3 bases are TGTGCCAGCAGCAACAGGGGGCGCGAAGAGACCCAGTACTTC.

This clonotype was recorded at least ten times. The chain links TRBV2 to TRBJ1-4; TRBD1 matches at 7 bases. Germline V gene lookup returns CDR1 SNHLY and CDR2 FYNNEI. The trim removed 7 bases at V and 8 bases at J, leaving 1 base unmatched. The CDR3 covers 11 residues. Here the CDR3 DNA reads TGTGCCAGCACAGGGGGAGAAAAACTGTTTTTT. Its translation: CASTGGEKLFF.

This clonotype was picked up a small number of times. The rearrangement links TRBV15 to TRBJ1-5; the D gene is possibly TRBD1 (6 bases). CDR1 is LNHNV and CDR2 is YYDKDF in the germline V gene (reference sequence). The CDR3 runs 15 residues. Deletions cut 0 bases from V and 4 bases from J, with 10 bases between. In DNA, the CDR3 is TGTGCCACCAGCAGAGATACCGGACAGAATCAGCCCCAGCATTTT. Protein: CATSRDTGQNQPQHF.

The chain couples TRBV4-1 to TRBJ2-7; D unclear. Germline CDR1 and CDR2: MGHRA and YSYEKL. V was trimmed by 1 base and J by 3 bases, leaving 7 bases between them. The CDR3 is 13 amino acids. Here the CDR3 DNA reads TGCGCCAGCAGCCAAGTCCTTAGCTACGAGCAGTACTTC. It codes for CASSQVLSYEQYF.

This clonotype occurred many times. The V call is TRBV24-1, the J call TRBJ1-5; 9 bases match TRBD1. The V gene end was trimmed by 8 bases and the J gene end by 2 bases; junction bases not matched to a gene: 15. CDR1 KGHDR and CDR2 SFDVKD come from the germline V gene. CDR3 length: 18 residues. This CDR3 reads CATTKDRGRKWGNQPQHF. DNA of the CDR3: TGTGCCACCACTAAGGACAGGGGCCGAAAATGGGGCAATCAGCCCCAGCATTTT.

The chain links TRBV12-5 to TRBJ2-2, with 7 positions matching TRBD1. The V gene's germline CDR1 is LGHNT and CDR2 FRNRAP. With 2 bases clipped from V and 1 base from J, the junction kept 1 base outside the gene matches. The CDR3 consists of 15 residues. The CDR3 DNA reads as TGTGCTAGTGGTTTGCACAGGGGGAACACCGGGGAGCTGTTTTTT. It encodes CASGLHRGNTGELFF.

Only a few counts were recorded for this clonotype. This chain uses TRBV6-1 with TRBJ1-5; TRBD1 might be the D (6 bases). This CDR3 has 15 amino acids. Germline V gene lookup returns CDR1 MNHNS and CDR2 SASEGT. Trimming shortened V by 8 bases and J by 2 bases, and 16 bases separated the two germline ends. The CDR3 DNA follows: TGTGCCAGCCAGCGAGGGGGGCCTGGCAATCAGCCCCAGCATTTT. Translated: CASQRGGPGNQPQHF.

The gene calls are TRBV19 and TRBJ2-2, with D possibly TRBD1 on 6 matching bases. The CDR3 contains 16 residues. CDR1 is LNHDA and CDR2 is SQIVND in the germline V gene (reference sequence). V was shortened by 3 bases and J by 6 bases, with 17 bases between the two germline ends. CDR3 nucleotides: TGTGCCAGTAGTATCCACAGGGCGGATGTGCCCGGGGAGCTGTTTTTT. It translates to CASSIHRADVPGELFF.